Listed below are T cell receptor beta chains from one sample, sequenced in a study of T cell responses to AZD1222 COVID-19 vaccine. The table came from immunoSEQ multiplex PCR; TCRdb's copy has only in-frame clones and leaves some out. The data show 65,000 to 70,000 clones, 82% seen once. The input for sequencing was peripheral blood, taken on day 0 of AZD1222 vaccination. The receptors come from an adult in good health. CDR3s include the opening cysteine and the closing phenylalanine or tryptophan. D genes are given only for firm matches. Size is stated for part of the rows, as once, few or many counts, or as a class when the clone is expanded.

V	J	size	D	CDR3	DNA
TRBV6-5	TRBJ2-7	.	.	CASSKAHEQYF	TGTGCCAGCAGCAAGGCGCACGAGCAGTACTTC
TRBV27	TRBJ2-7	.	.	CASSLGLRASYEQYF	TGTGCCAGCAGTTTAGGACTGAGGGCCTCCTACGAGCAGTACTTC
TRBV4-1	TRBJ2-4	.	TRBD1	CASSPSAGQDVAKNIQYF	TGCGCCAGCAGCCCCTCAGCCGGACAGGACGTAGCCAAAAACATTCAGTACTTC
TRBV5-1	TRBJ1-4	.	.	CASSSEGWGDEKLFF	TGCGCCAGCAGCTCGGAGGGGTGGGGTGATGAAAAACTGTTTTTT
TRBV7-2	TRBJ2-1	.	TRBD2	CASSSQAGGPPYNEQFF	TGTGCCAGCAGCTCTCAGGCGGGGGGCCCCCCCTACAATGAGCAGTTCTTC
TRBV9	TRBJ1-2	.	TRBD1	CASSGAGTGPNYGYTF	TGTGCCAGCAGCGGAGCTGGGACAGGGCCGAACTATGGCTACACCTTC
TRBV7-6	TRBJ2-3	.	TRBD2	CASSLVAASGGLGTQYF	TGTGCCAGCAGCTTAGTGGCCGCCAGCGGGGGCCTGGGTACGCAGTATTTT
TRBV3-1/TRBV3-2	TRBJ1-2	.	.	CASSKDWSGYTF	TGTGCCAGCAGTAAGGACTGGTCGGGCTACACCTTC
TRBV4-2	TRBJ1-6	few	TRBD1	CASSQKGAVSPLHF	TGTGCCAGCAGCCAAAAGGGGGCTGTTTCACCCCTCCACTTT
TRBV2	TRBJ2-5	.	.	CASSLETQYF	TGTGCCAGCAGTTTGGAGACCCAGTACTTC
TRBV10-1	TRBJ1-4	.	.	CASSEGAVGMKLFF	TGCGCCAGCAGTGAAGGGGCCGTCGGGATGAAACTGTTTTTT
TRBV5-6	TRBJ2-2	few	TRBD1	CASGSARTGATGELFF	TGTGCCAGCGGCTCCGCGCGTACAGGGGCCACCGGGGAGCTGTTTTTT
TRBV7-6	TRBJ2-7	.	TRBD1	CASSLGTGSAYEQYF	TGTGCCAGCAGCCTCGGGACAGGGTCTGCGTACGAGCAGTACTTC
TRBV5-4	TRBJ1-2	.	TRBD1	CASSLMAGGLYGYTF	TGTGCCAGCAGCTTGATGGCAGGGGGCCTCTATGGCTACACCTTC
TRBV11-3	TRBJ1-3	.	TRBD1	CASSASGTGILKSGNTIYF	TGTGCCAGCAGCGCCTCCGGGACAGGTATCTTGAAGTCTGGAAACACCATATATTTT
TRBV11-2	TRBJ2-7	.	TRBD2	CASSRLIPQGRGNYEQYF	TGTGCCAGCAGCCGTCTCATACCCCAAGGGCGGGGGAACTACGAGCAGTACTTC
TRBV27	TRBJ2-6	.	TRBD1	CASGSMTGHLSGANVLTF	TGTGCCAGCGGATCAATGACAGGGCACCTCTCTGGGGCCAACGTCCTGACTTTC
TRBV27	TRBJ2-2	.	TRBD2	CASKHRLAGDTGELFF	TGTGCCAGCAAACACCGACTAGCGGGGGATACCGGGGAGCTGTTTTTT
TRBV9	TRBJ1-1	few	TRBD1	CASSVAISGTENTEAFF	TGTGCCAGCAGCGTAGCCATATCCGGGACAGAGAACACTGAAGCTTTCTTT
TRBV13	TRBJ2-1	.	.	CASSLIGNPHNEQFF	TGTGCCAGCAGCTTAATTGGGAATCCCCACAATGAGCAGTTCTTC
TRBV7-8	TRBJ1-5	.	TRBD1	CASSGGTGGGQPQHF	TGTGCCAGCAGCGGCGGGACAGGGGGTGGGCAGCCCCAGCATTTT
TRBV24-1	TRBJ1-5	.	.	CATSDRGDQPQHF	TGTGCCACCAGTGACCGGGGCGATCAGCCCCAGCATTTT
TRBV28	TRBJ1-3	.	.	CASLQLDGSSGNTIYF	TGTGCCAGCCTCCAATTGGACGGGAGCTCTGGAAACACCATATATTTT
TRBV9	TRBJ1-3	few	.	CASSVAGSRNTIYF	TGTGCCAGCAGCGTAGCTGGATCAAGGAACACCATATATTTT
TRBV6-6	TRBJ1-5	.	.	CASSSQQGPQHF	TGTGCCAGCAGTTCCCAACAGGGGCCCCAGCATTTT